This TCR beta chain appears in the sequencing data of a study of graft-versus-host responses after intestinal transplantation. As concerns this clone: Its specificity is not known.

TCRdb's copy holds only in-frame clones and misses some; the assay was immunoSEQ multiplex PCR. The top ten hold 7% to 9.5% of the sample, which has over 65,000 clones, under 95% seen once. Germline loops: CDR1 MGHDK, CDR2 SYGVNS. Deletions cut 4 bases from V and 8 bases from J, with 12 bases between. The length of the CDR3 is 14 residues. Here the sequenced sample was unstimulated CD8+ T cells sorted from spleen or lymph node cells, taken before transplant. The source is a human donor who was the organ donor for an intestinal transplant. The rearrangement uses TRBV25-1 and TRBJ1-6; D perhaps matches TRBD1 (6 bases). The CDR3 sequence: CASSGQGSYSPLHF. The CDR3 coding sequence is TGTGCCAGCAGTGGTCAGGGGAGTTATTCACCCCTCCACTTT.